The 18 T cell receptor beta chains presented below share a single source sample, sequenced in a study of radiation and T cells in renal cell carcinoma. Regarding time point: blood 2 weeks post-SBRT. Treatment denoted: 15 Gy SBRT to primary tumor, nephrectomy 4 weeks later. TCRdb's copy holds only in-frame clones and misses some; the assay was immunoSEQ multiplex PCR. The repertoire includes some 150,000 clones, roughly 87% of them detected once, and over 10% sits in the top ten. Sample: blood, taken from a patient whose treatment included radiotherapy and nephrectomy. The source of these receptors is a woman aged 50 to 65 with renal cell carcinoma.

The rearrangement joins TRBV13 to TRBJ1-5; D is unclear. Germline CDR1 and CDR2: PRHDT and FYEKMQ (reference sequence). This CDR3 is built from 14 residues. Trimming took 0 bases from V and 2 from J, leaving 5 bases between them. Written as DNA, the CDR3 is TGTGCCAGCAGCTTAGGGGCAGGCAATCAGCCCCAGCATTTT. It yields the protein CASSLGAGNQPQHF.

The rearrangement uses TRBV5-1 and TRBJ1-1; D might be TRBD1 (5 bases). V lost 0 bases and J 0 bases, leaving 6 bases between the germline ends. The CDR3 covers 14 residues. Germline CDR1 reads SGHRS; CDR2 reads YFSETQ. Here the CDR3 reads CASSLEQVNTEAFF. The CDR3 nucleotides read TGCGCCAGCAGCTTGGAACAGGTGAACACTGAAGCTTTCTTT.

This chain connects TRBV5-6 to TRBJ2-7; TRBD1 agrees at 11 bases. This CDR3 has 15 amino acids. The V gene's germline CDR1 is SGHDT and CDR2 YYEEEE. The V segment lost 4 bases and the J segment 3 bases; nucleotides outside the gene matches: 6. The CDR3 is CASSRAGTGGYEQYF. For the CDR3, the DNA is TGTGCCAGCAGCCGGGCCGGGACAGGGGGCTACGAGCAGTACTTC. Complete variable domain (other parts from reference TRBV5-6 and TRBJ2-7): DAGVTQSPTHLIKTRGQQVTLRCSPKSGHDTVSWYQQALGQGPQFIFQYYEEEERQRGNFPDRFSGHQFPNYSSELNVNALLLGDSALYLCASSRAGTGGYEQYFGPGTRLTVT.

The chain is built from TRBV5-5 and TRBJ2-1; TRBD2 aligns across 15 bases. The germline V gene encodes CDR1 SGHKS and CDR2 YYEKEE (reference sequence). CDR3 length: 16 residues. The junction had 6 bases not matched to a gene; V was cut back by 4 bases and J by 7 bases. This chain's CDR3 is CASSAGLAGGLNEQFF. CDR3 DNA: TGTGCCAGCAGCGCGGGACTAGCGGGGGGTCTGAATGAGCAGTTCTTC.

The rearrangement joins TRBV18 to TRBJ1-4, with TRBD1 identical over 7 bases. The germline gives CDR1 KGHSH, CDR2 LQKENI. V lost 2 bases and J lost 4; bases outside the gene matches: 1. The length of the CDR3 is 14 residues. CDR3 in DNA: TGTGCCAGCTCACCAGGGACAGTTAATGAAAAACTGTTTTTT. This encodes CASSPGTVNEKLFF.

This chain connects TRBV10-3 to TRBJ2-7; 9 positions match TRBD1. The germline V gene has CDR1 ENHRY and CDR2 SYGVKD. This CDR3 is 14 amino acids long. V was pared by 4 bases and J by 5 bases, with 6 bases of the junction left unmatched. The CDR3 region has the DNA TGTGCCATCAGTGGCAGACAGGGGGACAACGAGCAGTACTTC. This codes for CAISGRQGDNEQYF.

A remark on this clone: Germline is not matched at one junction end, which may reflect a read error. The CDR3 nucleotides read TGTGCTAGCAGCCTCACCACCGGCGGCCAAGAGACCCAGTACTTC. This encodes CASSLTTGGQETQYF. This chain links TRBV7-7 with TRBJ2-5; the D is unclear. CDR1 is SSHAT, CDR2 FNYEAQ, per germline (reference sequence). The CDR3 has 15 amino acids.

This clone was seen once. The chain has TRBV11-2 and TRBJ1-6; D not certain. The germline V and J ends were trimmed by 5 bases and 7 bases, with 9 bases remaining between them. CDR3 length equals 13 residues. CDR1 SGHAT and CDR2 FQNNGV come from the germline V gene. CDR3 nucleotides: TGTGCCAGCAGCCCGGACTGGAATTCACCCCTCCACTTT. Translating it yields CASSPDWNSPLHF.

The rearrangement uses TRBV6-1 and TRBJ1-2; 7 nucleotides match TRBD1. The CDR3 has 14 amino acids. V lost 5 bases, J lost 1 base, and 4 bases stayed unmatched. CDR1 and CDR2 from the germline V gene are MNHNS and SASEGT. The CDR3, as DNA: TGTGCCAGCAGTCGGACAGGACGTAACTATGGCTACACCTTC. This gives the protein CASSRTGRNYGYTF.

This clone turned up a few times. The chain carries TRBV11-2 and TRBJ2-3; the D call may be TRBD1 or TRBD2 (5 bases each). V was shortened by 5 bases and J by 1 base, with 10 bases between the two germline ends. CDR1 SGHAT and CDR2 FQNNGV come from the germline V gene. The CDR3 has 14 residues. The chain's CDR3 is CASSPMGGTDTQYF. The CDR3 DNA reads TGTGCCAGCAGCCCAATGGGGGGCACAGATACGCAGTATTTT.

The rearrangement joins TRBV5-1 to TRBJ1-2; TRBD1 matches at 9 bases. V trimming: 5 bases; J trimming: 1 base; junction bases outside the gene matches: 3. The CDR3 spans 14 residues. Germline assignment: CDR1 SGHRS and CDR2 YFSETQ. The CDR3, as DNA: TGCGCCAGCAGGCGGACAGGGGATAACTATGGCTACACCTTC. Protein sequence: CASRRTGDNYGYTF.

V is TRBV6-1 and J is TRBJ1-2; TRBD1 matches at 7 bases. The CDR3 has 15 residues. V lost 2 bases, J lost 4 bases, and 7 bases stayed unmatched. In germline, CDR1 is MNHNS, CDR2 SASEGT. CDR3 bases: TGTGCCAGCAGTGAATCTATTGACAGGGCCTATGGCTACACCTTC. As protein: CASSESIDRAYGYTF.

The chain combines TRBV27 with TRBJ1-5; D unresolved. The CDR3 runs to 15 residues. CDR1 and CDR2 from the germline V gene are MNHEY and SMNVEV (reference sequence). V was trimmed by 2 bases and J by 5 bases, leaving 13 bases between them. CDR3 sequence: CASSLGTLGDQPQHF. In nucleotides, the CDR3 is TGTGCCAGCAGTTTAGGCACTTTGGGCGATCAGCCCCAGCATTTT.

The chain employs TRBV5-1 and TRBJ2-1, with 9 bases fitting TRBD1. Germline V gene sequence: CDR1 SGHRS, CDR2 YFSETQ. The CDR3 totals 15 residues. Germline trimming cut 3 bases from V and 0 bases from J; bases unmatched to any gene: 1. The CDR3 loop reads CASSYRGPSYNEQFF. CDR3 coding DNA: TGCGCCAGCAGCTACAGGGGGCCCTCCTACAATGAGCAGTTCTTC. The full variable domain, rest sourced from reference TRBV5-1 and TRBJ2-1, is KAGVTQTPRYLIKTRGQQVTLSCSPISGHRSVSWYQQTPGQGLQFLFEYFSETQRNKGNFPGRFSGRQFSNSRSEMNVSTLELGDSALYLCASSYRGPSYNEQFFGPGTRLTVL.

The chain is built from TRBV6-5 and TRBJ1-6, with 9 positions matching TRBD1. The germline V gene has CDR1 MNHEY and CDR2 SVGAGI. The V and J ends lost 4 bases and 7 bases, in that order; junction bases with no gene match: 5. The length of the CDR3 is 15 residues. CDR3 DNA: TGTGCCAGCAGTTTCCGGACAGGGGAAAATTCACCCCTCCACTTT. It yields the protein CASSFRTGENSPLHF.

The chain is built from TRBV5-4 and TRBJ2-7; 11 bases match TRBD2. V trimming: 1 base; J trimming: 0 bases; junction bases outside the gene matches: 0. In germline, CDR1 is SGHNT, CDR2 YYREEE (reference sequence). The CDR3 spans 15 residues. The CDR3 protein is CASSLLAGGSYEQYF. As DNA, the CDR3 is TGTGCCAGCAGCTTGCTAGCGGGGGGCTCCTACGAGCAGTACTTC.

The CDR3 sequence: CASNKWRQGGEKLFF. Written as DNA, the CDR3 is TGTGCCAGTAACAAATGGCGACAGGGAGGTGAAAAACTGTTTTTT. V gene TRBV19 combines with J gene TRBJ1-4; 7 bases match TRBD1. Germline CDR1 is LNHDA and CDR2 is SQIVND (reference sequence). There are 15 residues in the CDR3. V trimming: 7 bases; J trimming: 7 bases; junction bases outside the gene matches: 12.

The rearrangement uses TRBV5-1 and TRBJ2-2; D assignment may be TRBD1 or TRBD2 (5 bases each). V was clipped by 3 bases and J by 1 base, with 10 bases between them. The germline CDR1 and CDR2 sequences are SGHRS and YFSETQ. The CDR3 has 15 residues. The CDR3 region has the DNA TGCGCCAGCAGCTCCGGGACGGTGAACACCGGGGAGCTGTTTTTT. Amino acid sequence: CASSSGTVNTGELFF.